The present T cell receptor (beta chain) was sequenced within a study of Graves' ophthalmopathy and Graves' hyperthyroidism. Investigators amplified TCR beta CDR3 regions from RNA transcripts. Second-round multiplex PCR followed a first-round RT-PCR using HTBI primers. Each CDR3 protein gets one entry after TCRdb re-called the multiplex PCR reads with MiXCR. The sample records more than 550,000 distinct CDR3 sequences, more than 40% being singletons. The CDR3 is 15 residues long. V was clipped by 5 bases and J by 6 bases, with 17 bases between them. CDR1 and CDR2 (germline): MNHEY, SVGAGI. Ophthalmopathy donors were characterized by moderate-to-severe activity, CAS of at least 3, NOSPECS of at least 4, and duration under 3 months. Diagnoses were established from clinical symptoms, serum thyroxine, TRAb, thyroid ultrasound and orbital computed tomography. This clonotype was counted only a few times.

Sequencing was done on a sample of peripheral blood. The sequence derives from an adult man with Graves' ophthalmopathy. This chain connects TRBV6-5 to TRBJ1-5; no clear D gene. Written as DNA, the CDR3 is TGTGCCAGCAGTGAAGGTAGGAGTACTCGTCAGCCCCAGCATTTT. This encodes CASSEGRSTRQPQHF.